In its sample, the clone carrying this T cell receptor beta chain was seen once. The antigen remains undetermined. This specimen belongs to a study of OX40 agonist ivuxolimab in advanced cancers. Regarding the study as a whole: The work left the antigen specificity of expanded peripheral T cells undetermined. CD4+ and CD8+ blood T cells expanded clonally by week 6 at 0.1 to 3.0 mg/kg.

Profiled with immunoSEQ multiplex PCR; TCRdb holds only in-frame clones, not every one. The profile shows around 110,000 clones, less than 95% of them singletons. The sample here was CD4+ or CD8+ T cells sorted from blood, taken in a trial of the OX40 agonist ivuxolimab. This TCR was sampled from an adult with an advanced solid tumor such as melanoma, head and neck, liver or kidney cancer.

The chain's CDR3 is CACGQGAETQYF. In DNA form, the CDR3 reads TGTGCCTGCGGACAGGGGGCAGAGACCCAGTACTTC. The J gene is TRBJ2-5, the V gene TRBV30, with 11 nucleotides matching TRBD1. The CDR3 runs 12 residues. CDR1 and CDR2 from the germline V gene are GTSNPN and SVGIG (reference sequence). The ends lost 6 bases at V and 4 bases at J; junction bases unmatched: 1.